The 21 T cell receptor beta chains below were found in one sample sequenced in a study of shared T cell receptors in the human thymus. Assay: immunoSEQ multiplex PCR; the TCRdb copy retains only in-frame clones and omits some. The data hold some 720,000 clones, with approximately 90% observed a single time. This sample also appeared in a second study, on human thymus T cells.

The sequenced material came from thymocytes. The receptors derive from a boy younger than two with a congenital heart defect.

The chain uses TRBV11-3 and TRBJ2-1; D may be TRBD2 (5 bases). Germline V lookup: CDR1 SGHNT, CDR2 YENEEA. Trimming took 9 bases from V and 5 from J, leaving 17 bases between them. CDR3 length: 14 amino acids. The CDR3, as DNA: TGTGCCAGTAGGAGCGGACCCCCCCACAATGAGCAGTTCTTC. It codes for CASRSGPPHNEQFF.

V is TRBV28 and J is TRBJ1-5; D is uncertain. V lost 8 bases, J lost 1 base, and 15 bases lay in between. This CDR3 comprises 15 residues. The germline gives CDR1 MDHEN, CDR2 SYDVKM. DNA for the CDR3: TGTGCCAGCCTACAGCAAGTCGGAAGCAATCAGCCCCAGCATTTT. Protein sequence: CASLQQVGSNQPQHF.

This rearrangement joins TRBV11-2 to TRBJ2-2; the match to TRBD2 covers 11 bases. V was clipped by 2 bases and J by 2 bases; unmatched bases: 7. The germline CDR1 and CDR2 sequences are SGHAT and FQNNGV. The CDR3 is 18 residues long. CDR3 residues: CASSLFVGTSGNTGELFF. DNA for the CDR3: TGTGCCAGCAGCTTATTCGTCGGGACTAGCGGTAACACCGGGGAGCTGTTTTTT.

V and J are TRBV27 and TRBJ2-7, with D maybe TRBD1 (6 bases). The germline V and J ends were trimmed by 4 bases and 3 bases, with 19 bases remaining between them. CDR3 length: 16 residues. Germline V CDR1 and CDR2: MNHEY, SMNVEV (reference sequence). The chain's CDR3 is CASSYGAGTLYYEQYF. The CDR3 DNA reads as TGTGCCAGCAGTTACGGCGCCGGGACATTATACTACGAGCAGTACTTC.

The V and J genes are TRBV28 and TRBJ1-2; D is possibly TRBD1 (5 bases). Per germline, CDR1 MDHEN and CDR2 SYDVKM. V dropped 8 bases and J dropped 0 bases, with 25 bases sitting between them. The CDR3 runs 18 residues. In DNA, the CDR3 is TGTGCCAGCCAAGGAGCTAAAGGGCAGGGATCAGCTAACTATGGCTACACCTTC. As protein: CASQGAKGQGSANYGYTF.

The chain combines TRBV11-1 with TRBJ2-5, with a weak D call TRBD1 (5 bases). CDR1 and CDR2 (germline): SGHAT, FQDESV (reference sequence). Deletions cut 2 bases from V and 2 bases from J, with 12 bases between. The CDR3 contains 15 residues. CDR3 residues: CASSLSPGPQETQYF. The CDR3 DNA reads TGTGCCAGCAGCTTAAGTCCAGGGCCACAAGAGACCCAGTACTTC.

This chain uses TRBV5-4 with TRBJ2-2, with D hard to call. This CDR3 spans 15 amino acids. The germline V gene encodes CDR1 SGHNT and CDR2 YYREEE (reference sequence). The V end lost 1 base, the J end lost 6 bases, and 13 bases lay between the germline ends. CDR3 amino acids: CASSLRSSAPGELFF. DNA of the CDR3: TGTGCCAGCAGCTTGCGGTCTAGTGCCCCCGGGGAGCTGTTTTTT.

This clone came up a few times. This chain links TRBV28 with TRBJ2-7; the match to TRBD2 covers 15 bases. The CDR3 totals 20 residues. Trimming removed 4 bases from V and 0 bases from J; junction bases left unmatched: 13. The V gene's germline CDR1 is MDHEN and CDR2 SYDVKM. CDR3 protein: CASSSWHAGLAGGDSYEQYF. The CDR3 nucleotides are TGTGCCAGCAGTTCATGGCACGCGGGACTAGCGGGAGGTGACTCCTACGAGCAGTACTTC.

The chain is built from TRBV11-3 and TRBJ2-1; 9 bases are a match to TRBD2. This CDR3 region has 15 residues. CDR1 is SGHNT and CDR2 is YENEEA in the germline V gene. J gave up 7 bases and V 5 bases, and 9 bases lay outside the gene matches. CDR3 region: CASSPRGSGRNEQFF. The CDR3, as DNA: TGTGCCAGCAGCCCCAGGGGTAGCGGGAGAAATGAGCAGTTCTTC.

V and J are TRBV7-9 and TRBJ1-1; D not certain. V was clipped by 1 base and J by 1 base, with 22 bases between them. The CDR3 sequence is 19 residues long. Germline V gives CDR1 SEHNR, CDR2 FQNEAQ (reference sequence). In DNA form, the CDR3 reads TGTGCCAGCAGCTTAGGGACGGGAGGAGAGCGCCATAGGAACACTGAAGCTTTCTTT. It codes for CASSLGTGGERHRNTEAFF.

The chain employs TRBV11-2 and TRBJ1-5, with TRBD1 identical over 8 bases. Germline trimming cut 4 bases from V and 7 bases from J; bases unmatched to any gene: 6. The germline V gene has CDR1 SGHAT and CDR2 FQNNGV. CDR3 length: 14 residues. The CDR3 DNA follows: TGTGCCAGCAGCTCGCAGGGGGCCAGGCAGCCCCAGCATTTT. Its translation is CASSSQGARQPQHF.

The chain uses TRBV25-1 and TRBJ2-2; 10 positions match TRBD2. Germline trimming cut 2 bases from V and 1 base from J; bases unmatched to any gene: 1. The germline gives CDR1 MGHDK, CDR2 SYGVNS. This CDR3 contains 16 residues. CDR3 residues: CASSELAGENTGELFF. CDR3 coding DNA: TGTGCCAGCAGTGAACTAGCGGGGGAGAACACCGGGGAGCTGTTTTTT.

The V call is TRBV4-2, the J call TRBJ2-1, with 9 bases identical to TRBD2. V gave up 4 bases and J gave up 5 bases; unmatched junction bases: 12. CDR1 and CDR2 (germline): LGHNA, YNFKEQ. The CDR3 covers 17 residues. In DNA, the CDR3 is TGTGCCAGCAGCCCAGCTGCCGGACTAGCGACCCACAATGAGCAGTTCTTC. Amino acids: CASSPAAGLATHNEQFF.

The chain combines TRBV27 with TRBJ2-7; 8 bases are shared with TRBD2. The CDR3 totals 21 residues. The germline V gene has CDR1 MNHEY and CDR2 SMNVEV (reference sequence). Trimming cost V 1 base and J 2 bases; bases outside gene matches: 22. The CDR3 is CASSLLSPPHSGTYRAYEQYF. CDR3 in DNA: TGTGCCAGCAGTTTATTGTCACCTCCGCATAGCGGGACCTATAGGGCCTACGAGCAGTACTTC.

This clone was recorded only once. The V call is TRBV19, the J call TRBJ2-7; 7 bases match TRBD2. CDR1 and CDR2 from the germline V gene are LNHDA and SQIVND (reference sequence). This CDR3 has 14 amino acids. Trimming cost V 3 bases and J 5 bases; bases outside gene matches: 7. CDR3: CASSIGGRAHEQYF. The CDR3 nucleotides are TGTGCCAGTAGTATTGGAGGGAGGGCCCACGAGCAGTACTTC.

The rearrangement links TRBV19 to TRBJ1-2; perhaps TRBD1 as D (6 bases). V dropped 6 bases and J dropped 1 base, with 12 bases sitting between them. Germline lookup yields CDR1 LNHDA and CDR2 SQIVND (reference sequence). The CDR3 is made up of 14 amino acids. The CDR3, as DNA: TGTGCCAGTAGCTTACCGGGACATAACTATGGCTACACCTTC. Encoded protein: CASSLPGHNYGYTF.

This chain connects TRBV6-5 to TRBJ2-7; TRBD2 agrees at 8 bases. Germline V gene sequence: CDR1 MNHEY, CDR2 SVGAGI. Trimming removed 4 bases from V and 2 bases from J; junction bases left unmatched: 10. The CDR3 contains 16 residues. CDR3 coding DNA: TGTGCCAGCAGTTGGGGTAGCGGGAAGGGACCCTACGAGCAGTACTTC. Translating gives CASSWGSGKGPYEQYF.

The chain links TRBV18 to TRBJ1-1; 10 nucleotides align to TRBD1. The CDR3 spans 15 residues. The germline gives CDR1 KGHSH, CDR2 LQKENI. The V gene end was trimmed by 6 bases and the J gene end by 7 bases; junction bases not matched to a gene: 11. The CDR3 DNA follows: TGTGCCAGCTCCTCGCCCGGGACAGGGGCAAGTGAAGCTTTCTTT. Protein sequence: CASSSPGTGASEAFF. The entire variable domain, with the rest obtained from reference TRBV18 and TRBJ1-1, is as follows: NAGVMQNPRHLVRRRGQEARLRCSPMKGHSHVYWYRQLPEEGLKFMVYLQKENIIDESGMPKERFSAEFPKEGPSILRIQQVVRGDSAAYFCASSSPGTGASEAFFGQGTRLTVV.

The chain employs TRBV19 and TRBJ2-2; possible D gene TRBD2, 6 bases. This CDR3 has 12 residues. CDR1 is LNHDA and CDR2 is SQIVND in the germline V gene (reference sequence). V shed 8 bases and J shed 6 bases, with 10 bases lying between them. The CDR3 sequence: CASSWGAGELFF. The DNA of the CDR3 is TGTGCCAGTTCGTGGGGGGCCGGGGAGCTGTTTTTT.

V gene TRBV27 combines with J gene TRBJ2-7; D might be TRBD1 (5 bases). The CDR3 length is 13 residues. Germline V gene lookup returns CDR1 MNHEY and CDR2 SMNVEV (reference sequence). Trimming cost V 1 base and J 7 bases, with 11 bases left between them. The CDR3 loop reads CASSLLGVSEQYF. CDR3 bases: TGTGCCAGCAGTTTATTAGGGGTATCAGAGCAGTACTTC.

This clone was counted only a few times. This chain joins TRBV29-1 and TRBJ1-1; 7 bases match TRBD1. Looked up from germline, CDR1 is SQVTM and CDR2 is ANQGSEA. V gave up 3 bases and J gave up 7 bases; unmatched junction bases: 11. The CDR3 length is 14 residues. The CDR3, as DNA: TGCAGCGTTGATATGGGGGACAGCTCTGATGAAGCTTTCTTT. This codes for CSVDMGDSSDEAFF.